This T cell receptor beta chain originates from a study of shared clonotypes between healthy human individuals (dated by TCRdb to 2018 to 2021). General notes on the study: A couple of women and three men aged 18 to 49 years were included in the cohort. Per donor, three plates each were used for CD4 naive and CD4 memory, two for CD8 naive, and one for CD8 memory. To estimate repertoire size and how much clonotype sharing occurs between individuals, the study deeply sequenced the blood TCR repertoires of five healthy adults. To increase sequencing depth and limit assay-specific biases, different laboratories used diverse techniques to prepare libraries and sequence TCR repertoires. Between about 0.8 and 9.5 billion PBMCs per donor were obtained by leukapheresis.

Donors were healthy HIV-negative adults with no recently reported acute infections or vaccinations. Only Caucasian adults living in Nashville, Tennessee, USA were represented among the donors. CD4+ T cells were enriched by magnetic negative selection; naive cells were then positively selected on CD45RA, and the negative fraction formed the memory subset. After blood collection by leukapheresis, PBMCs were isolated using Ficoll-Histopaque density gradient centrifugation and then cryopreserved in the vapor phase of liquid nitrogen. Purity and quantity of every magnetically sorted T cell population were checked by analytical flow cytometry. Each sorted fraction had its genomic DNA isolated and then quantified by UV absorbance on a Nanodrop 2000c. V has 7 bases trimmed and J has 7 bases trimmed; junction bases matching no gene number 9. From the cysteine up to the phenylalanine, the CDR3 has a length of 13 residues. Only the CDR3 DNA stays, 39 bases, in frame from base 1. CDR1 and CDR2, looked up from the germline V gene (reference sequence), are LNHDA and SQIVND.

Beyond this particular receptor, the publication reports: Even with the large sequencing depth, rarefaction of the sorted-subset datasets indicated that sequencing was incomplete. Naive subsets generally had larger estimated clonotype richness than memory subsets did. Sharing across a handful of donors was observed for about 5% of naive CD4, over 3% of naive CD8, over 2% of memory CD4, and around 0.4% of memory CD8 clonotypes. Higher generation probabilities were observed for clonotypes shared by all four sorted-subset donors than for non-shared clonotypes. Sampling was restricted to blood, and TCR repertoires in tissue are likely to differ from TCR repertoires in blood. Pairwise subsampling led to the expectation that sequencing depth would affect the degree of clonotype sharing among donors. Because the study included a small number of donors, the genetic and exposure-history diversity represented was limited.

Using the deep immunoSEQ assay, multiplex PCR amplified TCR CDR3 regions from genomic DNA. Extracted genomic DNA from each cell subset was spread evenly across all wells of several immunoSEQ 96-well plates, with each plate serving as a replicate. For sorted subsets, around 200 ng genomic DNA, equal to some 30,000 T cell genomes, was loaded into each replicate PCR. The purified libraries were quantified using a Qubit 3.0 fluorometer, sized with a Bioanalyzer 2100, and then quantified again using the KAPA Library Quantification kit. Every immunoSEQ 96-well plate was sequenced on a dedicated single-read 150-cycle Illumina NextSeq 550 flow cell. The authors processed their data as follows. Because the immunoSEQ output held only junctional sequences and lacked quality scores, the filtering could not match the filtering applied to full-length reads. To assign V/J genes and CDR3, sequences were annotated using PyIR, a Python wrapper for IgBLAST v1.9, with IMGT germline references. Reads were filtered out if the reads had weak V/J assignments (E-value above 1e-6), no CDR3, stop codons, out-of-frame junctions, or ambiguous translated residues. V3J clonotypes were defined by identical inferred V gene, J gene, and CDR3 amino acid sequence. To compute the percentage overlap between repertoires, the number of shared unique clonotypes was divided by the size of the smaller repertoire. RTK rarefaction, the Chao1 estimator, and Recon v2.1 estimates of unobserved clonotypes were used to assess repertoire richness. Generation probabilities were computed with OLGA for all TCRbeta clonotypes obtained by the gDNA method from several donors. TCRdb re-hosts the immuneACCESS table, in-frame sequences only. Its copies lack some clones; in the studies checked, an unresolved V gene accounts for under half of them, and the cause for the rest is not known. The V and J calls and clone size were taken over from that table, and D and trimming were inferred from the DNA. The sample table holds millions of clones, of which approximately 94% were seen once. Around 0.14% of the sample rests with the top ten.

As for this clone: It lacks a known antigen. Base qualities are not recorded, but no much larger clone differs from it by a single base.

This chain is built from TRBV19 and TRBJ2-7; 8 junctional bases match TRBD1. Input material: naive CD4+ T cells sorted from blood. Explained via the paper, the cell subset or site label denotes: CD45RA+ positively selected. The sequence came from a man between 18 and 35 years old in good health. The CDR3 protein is CASTGQGLGEQYF. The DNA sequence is TGTGCCAGTACCGGACAGGGCTTGGGGGAGCAGTACTTC.